This passage covers 21 T cell receptor beta chains from one sample sequenced in a study of cytomegalovirus exposure and HLA in healthy donors (dated 2017 in TCRdb). The receptor library was made with the immunoSEQ multiplex PCR assay. A mixture of 60 forward primers for TCR Vbeta segments and 13 reverse primers for TCR Jbeta segments was used in the multiplex PCR. Imported from immuneACCESS, the table was reduced by TCRdb to in-frame sequences with V and J called. These copies leave out some clones; in studies compared against another copy, an unresolved V gene accounts for under half, and the cause of the remainder is not known. This sample gives roughly 190,000 clones in total; 75% to 90% of them show up just once. Jointly, the top ten make up 2% to 3% of the sample. Material: PBMCs. These TCRs come from a woman aged 50 to 60 in good health and CMV-seropositive.

This clone was seen a single time. In DNA form, the CDR3 reads TGCGCCAGCAGCCCGGGACAGGGCAGGTCCACAGATACGCAGTATTTT. Amino acids: CASSPGQGRSTDTQYF. V is TRBV5-1 and J is TRBJ2-3; 9 nucleotides line up with TRBD1. Germline values: CDR1 SGHRS, CDR2 YFSETQ. CDR3 length: 16 amino acids. V shed 4 bases and J 2 bases; nucleotides not matched to a gene: 8.

The V call is TRBV14, the J call TRBJ1-4, with 7 bases aligning to TRBD1. The CDR3 is made up of 15 amino acids. The junction had 6 bases not matched to a gene; V was cut back by 0 bases and J by 8 bases. CDR1 is SGHDN and CDR2 is FVKESK in the germline V gene. The CDR3 spells CASSQDMRTGEKLFF. The CDR3 nucleotides read TGTGCCAGCAGCCAAGATATGCGGACAGGCGAAAAACTGTTTTTT.

The V call is TRBV5-6, the J call TRBJ2-5; D gene unclear. The ends were cut back, 3 bases at V and 0 bases at J, with 12 bases in the middle. The CDR3 runs to 15 residues. Germline V gives CDR1 SGHDT, CDR2 YYEEEE. The CDR3 DNA reads TGTGCCAGCAGCTCTTATTTAGAGTACCAAGAGACCCAGTACTTC. As protein: CASSSYLEYQETQYF.

The J gene is TRBJ1-4, the V gene TRBV7-2; 8 bases line up with TRBD1. Germline V CDR1 and CDR2: SGHTA, FQGNSA. This CDR3 region has 15 residues. V trimming: 1 base; J trimming: 5 bases; junction bases outside the gene matches: 3. The CDR3 spells CASSLGGTGNEKLFF. The CDR3, as DNA: TGTGCCAGCAGCTTAGGGGGGACAGGAAATGAAAAACTGTTTTTT.

The J gene is TRBJ2-3, the V gene TRBV18, with 8 bases lining up with TRBD2. V gave up 4 bases and J gave up 2 bases; unmatched junction bases: 2. Germline loops: CDR1 KGHSH, CDR2 LQKENI. The CDR3 is 14 residues long. CDR3 in amino acids: CASSLAGFTDTQYF. The CDR3, as DNA: TGTGCCAGCTCACTAGCGGGATTCACAGATACGCAGTATTTT.

This clone was observed a handful of times. V and J are TRBV7-8 and TRBJ2-6; 8 bases are a match to TRBD2. V was clipped by 5 bases and J by 1 base; unmatched bases: 10. Germline lookup yields CDR1 SGHVS and CDR2 FQNEAQ. This CDR3 is built from 18 residues. The CDR3 nucleotides are TGTGCCAGCAGCCTCTCCAGCGGGGGCACGTCTGGGGCCAACGTCCTGACTTTC. This translates into CASSLSSGGTSGANVLTF.

Here the CDR3 DNA reads TGCGCCAGCAGCTTGGGAGCGTCAGGGGGGATGGGTGAGCAGTACTTC. Its translation: CASSLGASGGMGEQYF. The J gene is TRBJ2-7, the V gene TRBV5-1; tentative D call: TRBD1 (7 bases). Trimming cost V 0 bases and J 7 bases, with 20 bases left between them. Germline CDR1 is SGHRS and CDR2 is YFSETQ. The CDR3 contains 16 residues.

The chain has TRBV2 and TRBJ1-3; TRBD1 agrees at 9 bases. V shed 4 bases and J 6 bases; nucleotides not matched to a gene: 10. The CDR3 sequence is 16 residues long. The germline V gene has CDR1 SNHLY and CDR2 FYNNEI. CDR3 residues: CASSVSSGQGINTIYF. The CDR3, as DNA: TGTGCCAGCAGTGTCTCGTCGGGACAGGGTATAAACACCATATATTTT.

As concerns this clone: Germline and junction disagree at one end, which may indicate a read error. The chain combines TRBV4-1 with TRBJ1-2; 7 bases are shared with TRBD1. The CDR3 sequence is 15 residues long. CDR1 is MGHRA and CDR2 is YSYEKL in the germline V gene. The CDR3 coding sequence is TGTGCCAGCAGCCCAACCGGGACAGCTAACTATGGCTACACCTTC. It specifies CASSPTGTANYGYTF.

The rearrangement joins TRBV6-5 to TRBJ2-3; TRBD2 agrees at 10 bases. CDR1 and CDR2 (germline): MNHEY, SVGAGI. There are 15 residues in the CDR3. V was clipped by 8 bases and J by 4 bases; unmatched bases: 9. CDR3 nucleotides: TGTGCCAGCTGGCGATTAGCGGGGGGTCCAGATACGCAGTATTTT. Translation: CASWRLAGGPDTQYF.

This clone was detected only once. The V gene is TRBV7-2, the J gene TRBJ2-5; 7 bases match TRBD1. The DNA matches TRBJ2-7 better at its end, which makes the J call doubtful. Germline lookup yields CDR1 SGHTA and CDR2 FQGNSA. This CDR3 region has 15 residues. The CDR3 reads CASSLRDSTYYEQYF. For the CDR3, the DNA is TGTGCCAGCAGCTTAAGGGACAGTACTTACTACGAGCAGTACTTC.

The V and J genes are TRBV4-1 and TRBJ2-1, with a possible D match to TRBD2 (6 bases). The germline CDR1 and CDR2 sequences are MGHRA and YSYEKL. The V end was cut by 6 bases, the J end by 8 bases, with 14 bases between. CDR3 length: 13 residues. CDR3 nucleotides: TGCGCCAGCAGTCCCTCTCCTAGCGATGAGCAGTTCTTC. It encodes CASSPSPSDEQFF.

This chain uses TRBV6-5 with TRBJ2-7, with D possibly TRBD1 on 5 matching bases. The CDR3 runs 14 residues. Germline V CDR1 and CDR2: MNHEY, SVGAGI. Trimming stripped 8 bases from V and 5 bases from J, with 19 bases between. CDR3 amino acids: CASARQWVADEQYF. In DNA form, the CDR3 reads TGTGCCAGCGCGAGACAGTGGGTTGCGGACGAGCAGTACTTC.

The table lists this clone with a count of one. J is TRBJ2-5 and V is TRBV5-1, with D possibly TRBD1 on 6 matching bases. The germline gives CDR1 SGHRS, CDR2 YFSETQ. V lost 0 bases and J lost 3, with 6 bases in between. The CDR3 consists of 13 residues. CDR3 amino acids: CASSLEGEETQYF. In nucleotides, the CDR3 is TGCGCCAGCAGCTTGGAGGGGGAAGAGACCCAGTACTTC. The variable domain in full, completed from reference TRBV5-1 and TRBJ2-5, reads KAGVTQTPRYLIKTRGQQVTLSCSPISGHRSVSWYQQTPGQGLQFLFEYFSETQRNKGNFPGRFSGRQFSNSRSEMNVSTLELGDSALYLCASSLEGEETQYFGPGTRLLVL.

This chain joins TRBV7-9 and TRBJ2-3; possibly TRBD2 for D (6 bases). CDR1 is SEHNR, CDR2 FQNEAQ, per germline (reference sequence). CDR3 length equals 15 residues. Trimming shortened V by 4 bases and J by 0 bases, and 11 bases separated the two germline ends. The CDR3 nucleotides read TGTGCCAGCAGCTCAGCGGGCTCTAGCACAGATACGCAGTATTTT. Amino acid sequence: CASSSAGSSTDTQYF.

The V call is TRBV15, the J call TRBJ1-3; 9 bases line up with TRBD1. The CDR3 covers 16 residues. V shed 3 bases, J shed 3 bases, and the junction held 6 bases outside the gene matches. Looked up from germline, CDR1 is LNHNV and CDR2 is YYDKDF (reference sequence). The DNA for the CDR3 is TGTGCCACCAGCAGTAGGGGACAGGGCTTTGGAAACACCATATATTTT. Translated, it gives CATSSRGQGFGNTIYF.

V usage is TRBV6-6 and J usage is TRBJ2-5; TRBD1 agrees at 7 bases. The end of the DNA is better explained by TRBJ2-7, so the J call may be wrong. This CDR3 is built from 12 residues. The V gene's germline CDR1 is MNHNY and CDR2 SVGAGI (reference sequence). CDR3: CASSSRGYEQYF. DNA of the CDR3: TGTGCCAGCAGTTCCAGGGGGTACGAGCAGTACTTC.

This sequence joins TRBV28 and TRBJ1-2; a possible D gene is TRBD1 (5 bases). The CDR3 is made up of 13 amino acids. The germline V gene encodes CDR1 MDHEN and CDR2 SYDVKM. Between the trimmed V and J ends, which lost 8 bases and 8 bases, there was a span of 18 bases. CDR3 residues: CASRAAGIGGYTF. The CDR3 nucleotides read TGTGCCAGCCGGGCCGCAGGGATAGGAGGCTACACCTTC.

The chain couples TRBV2 to TRBJ1-4; D might be TRBD1 (6 bases). Trimming stripped 2 bases from V and 2 bases from J, with 6 bases between. This CDR3 region has 14 residues. Germline V gives CDR1 SNHLY, CDR2 FYNNEI. The CDR3 nucleotides are TGTGCCAGCAGTGAAAGGGGGACTAATGAAAAACTGTTTTTT. Translated: CASSERGTNEKLFF. The entire variable domain, with the rest obtained from reference TRBV2 and TRBJ1-4, is as follows: EPEVTQTPSHQVTQMGQEVILRCVPISNHLYFYWYRQILGQKVEFLVSFYNNEISEKSEIFDDQFSVERPDGSNFTLKIRSTKLEDSAMYFCASSERGTNEKLFFGSGTQLSVL.

This chain links TRBV30 with TRBJ2-7; D is perhaps TRBD2 (5 bases). The CDR3 runs 12 residues. Germline loops: CDR1 GTSNPN, CDR2 SVGIG (reference sequence). V gave up 7 bases and J gave up 1 base, with 11 bases separating them. The CDR3 region is CALLEESYEQYF. In DNA form, the CDR3 reads TGTGCCTTACTGGAGGAATCCTACGAGCAGTACTTC.

This chain joins TRBV30 and TRBJ2-7; D unresolved. V lost 2 bases to trimming and J lost 3 bases, with 11 bases between them. Germline loops: CDR1 GTSNPN, CDR2 SVGIG (reference sequence). The CDR3 covers 13 residues. The CDR3 sequence is CAWSPYSGYEQYF. The CDR3 DNA reads TGTGCCTGGAGTCCGTATTCAGGCTACGAGCAGTACTTC.